The rows below give T cell receptor beta chains drawn from one sample of a study of shared clonotypes between healthy human individuals. The protocol was immunoSEQ multiplex PCR, while the TCRdb copy is restricted to in-frame clones and leaves out a portion. The table includes 1,500,000 or so clones, less than 99% detected once. The sample taken for sequencing was naive CD4+ T cells sorted from blood. These receptors all stem from a young man in good health. The CDR3 runs from the conserved cysteine through the conserved F or W. D genes are given only for firm matches. The size of a clone is reported for some rows only, either as once, few or many, or as a class for expanded clones.

abundance: -; j_gene: TRBJ2-2; v_gene: TRBV28; d_gene: -; CDR3nt: TGTGCCAGCAGGTGGCGCGGGGAGCTGTTTTTT; CDR3aa: CASRWRGELFF
abundance: once; j_gene: TRBJ2-3; v_gene: TRBV9; d_gene: TRBD1; CDR3nt: TGTGCCAGCAGCACCGGGACAGGGAACTCAGATACGCAGTATTTT; CDR3aa: CASSTGTGNSDTQYF
abundance: -; j_gene: TRBJ2-3; v_gene: TRBV13; d_gene: TRBD2; CDR3nt: TGTGCCAGCAGCGCCCCGATACTAGCGGGGGGAGTACACACAGATACGCAGTATTTT; CDR3aa: CASSAPILAGGVHTDTQYF
abundance: once; j_gene: TRBJ1-5; v_gene: TRBV7-9; d_gene: -; CDR3nt: TGTGCCAGCAGCTTAAACTCATCGCCCCAGCATTTT; CDR3aa: CASSLNSSPQHF
abundance: -; j_gene: TRBJ2-7; v_gene: TRBV7-2; d_gene: -; CDR3nt: TGTGCCAGCAGCTCCAGACTAGTTCAAACATACGAGCAGTACTTC; CDR3aa: CASSSRLVQTYEQYF
abundance: -; j_gene: TRBJ2-5; v_gene: TRBV7-6; d_gene: -; CDR3nt: TGTGCCAGCAGCCCCGATGCACTATACCAAGAGACCCAGTACTTC; CDR3aa: CASSPDALYQETQYF
abundance: -; j_gene: TRBJ2-7; v_gene: TRBV19; d_gene: TRBD1; CDR3nt: TGTGCCAGTAGGGACAGGGGTTCGACCTACGAGCAGTACTTC; CDR3aa: CASRDRGSTYEQYF
abundance: -; j_gene: TRBJ2-6; v_gene: TRBV6-6; d_gene: -; CDR3nt: TGTGCCAGCAGTGCGACAGATTCTGGGGCCAACGTCCTGACTTTC; CDR3aa: CASSATDSGANVLTF
abundance: -; j_gene: TRBJ2-2; v_gene: TRBV5-4; d_gene: -; CDR3nt: TGTGCCAGCAGCCTAGGGACACGAAACACCGGGGAGCTGTTTTTT; CDR3aa: CASSLGTRNTGELFF
abundance: -; j_gene: TRBJ2-7; v_gene: TRBV6-5; d_gene: TRBD2; CDR3nt: TGTGCCAGCACCCCCAGAGGCGGGAGGGCCCACGAGCAGTACTTC; CDR3aa: CASTPRGGRAHEQYF
abundance: -; j_gene: TRBJ1-2; v_gene: TRBV7-9; d_gene: TRBD1; CDR3nt: TGTGCCAGCAGCCACAGACAGGGGGCGCGGGTTAACTATGGCTACACCTTC; CDR3aa: CASSHRQGARVNYGYTF
abundance: once; j_gene: TRBJ1-3; v_gene: TRBV7-9; d_gene: TRBD1; CDR3nt: TGTGCCAGCAGCCCATGGGACAGCCTGAGCTCTGGAAACACCATATATTTT; CDR3aa: CASSPWDSLSSGNTIYF
abundance: -; j_gene: TRBJ2-1; v_gene: TRBV28; d_gene: TRBD1; CDR3nt: TGTGCCAGCAGCGAGTTTGGGGTCGGACAGGGGAACCCCTACAATGAGCAGTTCTTC; CDR3aa: CASSEFGVGQGNPYNEQFF
abundance: -; j_gene: TRBJ1-3; v_gene: TRBV28; d_gene: -; CDR3nt: TGTGCCAGCAGTGGTAGGGAGGGGTCTGGAAACACCATATATTTT; CDR3aa: CASSGREGSGNTIYF
abundance: -; j_gene: TRBJ1-5; v_gene: TRBV10-2; d_gene: -; CDR3nt: TGCGCCAGCAACGCACCGGGGCCGGATCAGCCCCAGCATTTT; CDR3aa: CASNAPGPDQPQHF
abundance: -; j_gene: TRBJ2-5; v_gene: TRBV4-2; d_gene: -; CDR3nt: TGTGCCAGCAGCCAAGATTTAGGGGGGACCCAGTACTTC; CDR3aa: CASSQDLGGTQYF
abundance: -; j_gene: TRBJ2-3; v_gene: TRBV14; d_gene: -; CDR3nt: TGTGCCAGCAGCCACCTCCTAGGAACAGATACGCAGTATTTT; CDR3aa: CASSHLLGTDTQYF
abundance: -; j_gene: TRBJ2-7; v_gene: TRBV19; d_gene: TRBD1; CDR3nt: TGTGCCAGTACCACTAGACAGGGCCAAGGCTACGAGCAGTACTTC; CDR3aa: CASTTRQGQGYEQYF
abundance: -; j_gene: TRBJ1-4; v_gene: TRBV5-1; d_gene: -; CDR3nt: TGCGCCAGCAGCGTGGACCTCGGAAATGAAAAACTGTTTTTT; CDR3aa: CASSVDLGNEKLFF
abundance: -; j_gene: TRBJ2-3; v_gene: TRBV5-1; d_gene: TRBD1; CDR3nt: TGCGCCAGCGGAGACAGGGTCACAGATACGCAGTATTTT; CDR3aa: CASGDRVTDTQYF
abundance: -; j_gene: TRBJ1-2; v_gene: TRBV4-1; d_gene: -; CDR3nt: TGCGCCAGCAGCCATCAGGGTGCCTATGGCTACACCTTC; CDR3aa: CASSHQGAYGYTF
abundance: -; j_gene: TRBJ2-2; v_gene: TRBV5-1; d_gene: TRBD2; CDR3nt: TGCGCCAGCAGCCGTCTAGCGGGAGAGGCCGGGGAGCTGTTTTTT; CDR3aa: CASSRLAGEAGELFF
abundance: -; j_gene: TRBJ1-1; v_gene: TRBV18; d_gene: -; CDR3nt: TGTGCCAGCTCACCGCGTACAGTGGGGAATGAAGCTTTCTTT; CDR3aa: CASSPRTVGNEAFF
abundance: -; j_gene: TRBJ2-7; v_gene: TRBV28; d_gene: -; CDR3nt: TGTGCCAGCAGTTCCCTTTACGAGCAGTACTTC; CDR3aa: CASSSLYEQYF
abundance: -; j_gene: TRBJ2-5; v_gene: TRBV5-6; d_gene: TRBD2; CDR3nt: TGTGCCAGCAGCATAGGGGGACTAGCTTTACGCGAGACCCAGTACTTC; CDR3aa: CASSIGGLALRETQYF
abundance: -; j_gene: TRBJ2-5; v_gene: TRBV9; d_gene: -; CDR3nt: TGTGCCAGCAGCGTAGCTACGTCGGGGGCCCTCCAAGAGACCCAGTACTTC; CDR3aa: CASSVATSGALQETQYF
abundance: once; j_gene: TRBJ2-1; v_gene: TRBV5-1; d_gene: -; CDR3nt: TGCGCCAGCAGTCCCGAGGCACTAGTTCAGTTCTTC; CDR3aa: CASSPEALVQFF
abundance: -; j_gene: TRBJ1-5; v_gene: TRBV28; d_gene: -; CDR3nt: TGTGCCAACCAGCAGGGCAATCAGCCCCAGCATTTT; CDR3aa: CANQQGNQPQHF
abundance: -; j_gene: TRBJ1-5; v_gene: TRBV19; d_gene: -; CDR3nt: TGTGCCAGTAGTATGAACGTTGGCCTACATAGCAATCAGCCCCAGCATTTT; CDR3aa: CASSMNVGLHSNQPQHF
abundance: -; j_gene: TRBJ2-2; v_gene: TRBV4-2; d_gene: -; CDR3nt: TGTGCCAGCAGCCCATGGGCCCAGTCTGGGGAGCTGTTTTTT; CDR3aa: CASSPWAQSGELFF
abundance: -; j_gene: TRBJ1-5; v_gene: TRBV19; d_gene: TRBD1; CDR3nt: TGTGCCAGTAGTCCTCCGGGACAGGGAAGGAATCAGCCCCAGCATTTT; CDR3aa: CASSPPGQGRNQPQHF
abundance: -; j_gene: TRBJ2-1; v_gene: TRBV18; d_gene: -; CDR3nt: TGTGCCAGCTCACCCTCTGATGAGCAGTTCTTC; CDR3aa: CASSPSDEQFF
abundance: -; j_gene: TRBJ2-7; v_gene: TRBV4-2; d_gene: TRBD1; CDR3nt: TGTGCCAGCAGCCGGGACCAAGGGGTCGGGACAGGGGGCGGCGAGCAGTACTTC; CDR3aa: CASSRDQGVGTGGGEQYF
abundance: -; j_gene: TRBJ1-5; v_gene: TRBV19; d_gene: -; CDR3nt: TGTGCCAGTAGTATAGATGGTCCGACCACCGGAGGCAATCAGCCCCAGCATTTT; CDR3aa: CASSIDGPTTGGNQPQHF
abundance: -; j_gene: TRBJ2-7; v_gene: TRBV7-6; d_gene: TRBD2; CDR3nt: TGTGCCAGCAGCCCTCACGAGCCTAGCGGCTCCTACGAGCAGTACTTC; CDR3aa: CASSPHEPSGSYEQYF
abundance: -; j_gene: TRBJ1-1; v_gene: TRBV7-9; d_gene: -; CDR3nt: TGTGCCAGCAGCCCTAGACAAGGGCAGGGTAGGAGCGGGAGCGAAGCTTTCTTT; CDR3aa: CASSPRQGQGRSGSEAFF
abundance: -; j_gene: TRBJ2-7; v_gene: TRBV18; d_gene: TRBD2; CDR3nt: TGTGCCAGCTCACCCCCTAGCGGGATATACGAGCAGTACTTC; CDR3aa: CASSPPSGIYEQYF